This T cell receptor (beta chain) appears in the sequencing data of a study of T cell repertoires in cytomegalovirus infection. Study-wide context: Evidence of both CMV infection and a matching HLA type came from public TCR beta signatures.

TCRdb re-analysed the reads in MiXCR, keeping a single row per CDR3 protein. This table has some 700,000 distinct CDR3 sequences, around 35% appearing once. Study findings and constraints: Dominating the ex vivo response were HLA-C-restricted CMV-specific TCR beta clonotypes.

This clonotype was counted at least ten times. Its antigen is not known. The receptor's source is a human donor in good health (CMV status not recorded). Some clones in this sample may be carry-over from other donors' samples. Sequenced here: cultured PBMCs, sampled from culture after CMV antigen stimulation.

CDR3 DNA: TGTGCCAGCACTCCCTTAGGCAGAGTGAACACCGGGGAGCTGTTTTTT. Translating it yields CASTPLGRVNTGELFF. The chain links TRBV6-1 to TRBJ2-2; no firm D call. Germline V gives CDR1 MNHNS, CDR2 SASEGT. The CDR3 totals 16 residues. The V and J ends lost 7 bases and 1 base respectively, with 16 bases between them.